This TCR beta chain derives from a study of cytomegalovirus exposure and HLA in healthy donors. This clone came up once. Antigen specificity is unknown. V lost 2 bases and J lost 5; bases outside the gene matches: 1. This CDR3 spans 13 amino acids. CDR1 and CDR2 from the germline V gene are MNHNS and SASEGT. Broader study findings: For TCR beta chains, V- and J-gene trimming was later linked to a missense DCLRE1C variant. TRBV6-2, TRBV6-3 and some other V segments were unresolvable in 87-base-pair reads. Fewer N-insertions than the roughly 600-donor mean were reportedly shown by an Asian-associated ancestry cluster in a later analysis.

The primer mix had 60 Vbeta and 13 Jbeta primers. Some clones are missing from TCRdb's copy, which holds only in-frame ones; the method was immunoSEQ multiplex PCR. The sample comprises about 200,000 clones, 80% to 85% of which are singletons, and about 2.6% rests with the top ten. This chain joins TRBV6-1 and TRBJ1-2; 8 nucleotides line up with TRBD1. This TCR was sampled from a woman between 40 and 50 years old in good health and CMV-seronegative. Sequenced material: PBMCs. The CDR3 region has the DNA TGTGCCAGCAGTGAACGACAGGGGTATGGCTACACCTTC. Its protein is CASSERQGYGYTF.